The present T cell receptor beta chain was sequenced within a study of T-cell reconstitution after alpha-beta-depleted transplantation in children (dated by TCRdb to 2016 to 2017). Concerning the study at large: T-cell immune reconstitution after TCRalphabeta/CD19-depleted allogeneic hematopoietic cell transplantation in children was quantitatively tracked in the study by means of TCR repertoire profiling.

The germline V gene encodes CDR1 SGHRS and CDR2 YFSETQ. V is pared back by 6 bases and J by 0 bases, with 15 bases lying between the germline termini. Its CDR3 holds 15 amino acids, cysteine through phenylalanine. The kept DNA is CDR3 alone, 45 bases in frame from the first base. This clonotype was detected many times. This clone's antigen is unknown. Qualities for individual bases were not recorded, and no much larger clone is one base off. The library was obtained by PCR. The reads were generated on an Illumina HiSeq 2500. To normalize quantification of the TCRbeta repertoire, the TCR libraries were built with molecular barcoding that relied on unique molecular identifiers. In-frame beta chains were kept once TCRdb had trimmed the public reads at Q25 with fastp and called clones with MiXCR. Under each unique CDR3 protein, matching rows form one entry showing the most common genes and DNA. The table for this sample lists hundreds of thousands of distinct CDR3 sequences; 16% of them were counted only once. Approximately 1% of the sample rests with the top ten.

The V and J genes are TRBV5-1 and TRBJ1-2, with no reliable assignment of the D segment. This TCR came from a human donor who donated a stem cell graft to a child with acute myeloid leukemia. Sequencing used PBMCs from the stem cell graft donor, obtained from the stem cell graft. The CDR3: CASTSGAEANYGYTF. The sequenced DNA is TGCGCCAGCACCTCTGGAGCAGAAGCTAACTATGGCTACACCTTC.